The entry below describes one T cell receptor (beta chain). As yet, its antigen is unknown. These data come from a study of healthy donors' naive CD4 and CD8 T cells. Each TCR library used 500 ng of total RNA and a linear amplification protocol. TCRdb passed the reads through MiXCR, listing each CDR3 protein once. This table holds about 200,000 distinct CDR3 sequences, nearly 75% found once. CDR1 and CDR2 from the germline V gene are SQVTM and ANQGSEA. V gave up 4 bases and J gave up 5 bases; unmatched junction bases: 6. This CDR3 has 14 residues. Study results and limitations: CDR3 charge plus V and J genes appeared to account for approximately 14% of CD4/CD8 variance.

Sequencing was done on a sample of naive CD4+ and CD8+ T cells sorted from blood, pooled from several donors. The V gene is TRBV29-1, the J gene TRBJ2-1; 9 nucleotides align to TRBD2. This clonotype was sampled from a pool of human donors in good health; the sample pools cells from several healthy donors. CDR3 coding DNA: TGCAGCGTTGTTAGCGGGAGAGTGGACAATGAGCAGTTCTTC. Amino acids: CSVVSGRVDNEQFF.